The 17 T cell receptor beta chains below were found in one sample sequenced in a study of T cell responses to AZD1222 COVID-19 vaccine. Profiling relied on immunoSEQ multiplex PCR, and the TCRdb table lists in-frame clones only, not all of them. This table holds tens of thousands of clones, about 86% found once. The sample in question was peripheral blood, obtained 28 days after the second AZD1222 dose. These receptors originate from an adult who received the AZD1222 COVID-19 vaccine.

This chain connects TRBV4-1 to TRBJ1-2; D ambiguous. The CDR3 is made up of 13 amino acids. Germline CDR1 MGHRA, CDR2 YSYEKL. Trimming cost V 1 base and J 4 bases, with 7 bases left between them. CDR3 DNA sequence: TGCGCCAGCAGCCAAGGAGGTAGCTATGGCTACACCTTC. Translation: CASSQGGSYGYTF.

V and J are TRBV7-9 and TRBJ2-5; the D gene is possibly TRBD1 (5 bases). This CDR3 has 13 amino acids. The germline CDR1 and CDR2 sequences are SEHNR and FQNEAQ (reference sequence). V shed 2 bases and J shed 1 base, with 5 bases lying between them. The CDR3 nucleotides are TGTGCCAGCAGCTTACAGGGCCAAGAGACCCAGTACTTC. It translates to CASSLQGQETQYF.

This chain uses TRBV6-4 with TRBJ2-1, with 10 bases matching TRBD1. From germline, CDR1 is MRHNA and CDR2 SNTAGT. Trimming removed 2 bases from V and 6 bases from J; junction bases left unmatched: 4. The CDR3 is 15 amino acids. CDR3 sequence reads: CASSDKGQGINEQFF. In DNA, the CDR3 is TGTGCCAGCAGTGACAAGGGACAGGGGATCAATGAGCAGTTCTTC.

This clone was counted a single time. The chain carries TRBV2 and TRBJ2-7; 7 nucleotides line up with TRBD1. V shed 6 bases, J shed 5 bases, and the junction held 7 bases outside the gene matches. Germline assignment: CDR1 SNHLY and CDR2 FYNNEI. The CDR3 loop spans 13 amino acids. DNA for the CDR3: TGTGCCAGCAGGACAGGGACGTCAGACGAGCAGTACTTC. This encodes CASRTGTSDEQYF.

The rearrangement joins TRBV6-1 to TRBJ2-7; TRBD2 matches 7 bases. The germline CDR1 and CDR2 sequences are MNHNS and SASEGT. J lost 6 bases, V lost 7 bases, and 12 bases had no gene match. The CDR3 is 14 amino acids. The CDR3 region is CASTQGGAQGEQYF. In DNA, the CDR3 is TGTGCCAGCACCCAGGGAGGGGCCCAGGGCGAGCAGTACTTC.

This clone was counted once. The chain combines TRBV20-1 with TRBJ1-5; D call uncertain. The CDR3 extends over 15 amino acids. The germline V and J ends were trimmed by 3 bases and 9 bases, with 21 bases remaining between them. Germline CDR1 reads DFQATT; CDR2 reads SNEGSKA (reference sequence). CDR3: CSASVNREVGRPQHF. The CDR3, as DNA: TGCAGTGCTAGTGTCAATCGAGAGGTTGGGAGGCCCCAGCATTTT.

The rearrangement uses TRBV6-5 and TRBJ2-1; 7 nucleotides align to TRBD1. The germline gives CDR1 MNHEY, CDR2 SVGAGI. This CDR3 spans 14 amino acids. The V gene end was trimmed by 9 bases and the J gene end by 3 bases; junction bases not matched to a gene: 8. CDR3 nucleotide sequence: TGTGCCAGAGCTGTGGGGACAGTCTACAATGAGCAGTTCTTC. It translates to CARAVGTVYNEQFF.

This clone occurred a few times. The V call is TRBV27, the J call TRBJ1-6; D not resolved. The CDR3 extends over 16 amino acids. CDR1 and CDR2 (germline): MNHEY, SMNVEV (reference sequence). V was trimmed by 4 bases and J by 0 bases, leaving 10 bases between them. The CDR3 spells CASSYGLSSYNSPLHF. In DNA, the CDR3 is TGTGCCAGCAGTTACGGGCTCAGCTCCTATAATTCACCCCTCCACTTT.

The chain joins TRBV5-1 to TRBJ2-5; D is undetermined. V gave up 2 bases and J gave up 5 bases, with 10 bases separating them. Per the germline V gene, CDR1 is SGHRS and CDR2 is YFSETQ. CDR3 length: 13 residues. In nucleotides, the CDR3 is TGCGCCAGCAGCTTCTCTGGGGTGGAGACCCAGTACTTC. This codes for CASSFSGVETQYF.

The chain has TRBV10-3 and TRBJ2-7; 8 bases align to TRBD1. Unmatched junction bases numbered 7, after V lost 6 bases and J lost 0 bases. Germline values: CDR1 ENHRY, CDR2 SYGVKD. CDR3 length: 15 amino acids. In nucleotides, the CDR3 is TGTGCCATCAGGGGAGACAGGGGCGGCTCCTACGAGCAGTACTTC. It specifies CAIRGDRGGSYEQYF.

The sample holds one count of this clone. The chain is built from TRBV6-6 and TRBJ2-2; either TRBD1 or TRBD2 may fit D (6 bases each). The CDR3 consists of 15 residues. Per the germline V gene, CDR1 is MNHNY and CDR2 is SVGAGI (reference sequence). Between the trimmed V and J ends, which lost 4 bases and 3 bases, there was a span of 12 bases. CDR3 DNA sequence: TGTGCCAGCAGTTTTCAGGGGACTTACACCGGGGAGCTGTTTTTT. It specifies CASSFQGTYTGELFF.

The gene calls are TRBV10-2 and TRBJ2-1, with TRBD1 identical over 8 bases. The germline V gene has CDR1 WSHSY and CDR2 SAAADI. The V gene end was trimmed by 0 bases and the J gene end by 9 bases; junction bases not matched to a gene: 13. This CDR3 contains 17 residues. DNA for the CDR3: TGCGCCAGCAGTGAGTCGGAACGGACAGGGTATCGGGGTGAGCAGTTCTTC. Protein sequence: CASSESERTGYRGEQFF.

The V and J genes are TRBV18 and TRBJ2-2; D call uncertain. Germline V gene lookup returns CDR1 KGHSH and CDR2 LQKENI. This CDR3 is 15 amino acids long. V lost 5 bases and J 0 bases, leaving 10 bases between the germline ends. CDR3 protein: CASSVLRANTGELFF. In nucleotides, the CDR3 is TGTGCCAGCTCAGTTTTGAGAGCGAACACCGGGGAGCTGTTTTTT.

This clone has just one count. The CDR3 DNA reads as TGTGCCAGCACCGTGCGGTCGACGGGGGTCGAGCAGTACTTC. Its protein is CASTVRSTGVEQYF. The V call is TRBV7-2, the J call TRBJ2-7; D may be TRBD2 (6 bases). Germline V gene lookup returns CDR1 SGHTA and CDR2 FQGNSA. The CDR3 totals 14 residues. V lost 7 bases and J 6 bases, leaving 19 bases between the germline ends.

The chain links TRBV10-3 to TRBJ2-7; D may be TRBD1 or TRBD2 (6 bases each). Trimming removed 7 bases at V and 3 bases at J, with 13 bases between. Germline V gene data show CDR1 as ENHRY and CDR2 as SYGVKD. The CDR3 runs to 13 residues. The CDR3, as DNA: TGTGCCATCAAGGAGGGACATCTCTACGAGCAGTACTTC. Its protein is CAIKEGHLYEQYF.

CDR3 residues: CASSWSRTGKQYF. As DNA, the CDR3 is TGTGCCAGCAGCTGGTCACGTACAGGGAAGCAGTACTTC. V usage is TRBV11-2 and J usage is TRBJ2-5, with TRBD1 as a possible D gene (6 bases). Looked up from germline, CDR1 is SGHAT and CDR2 is FQNNGV. This CDR3 spans 13 amino acids. Trimming took off 4 bases at V and 11 bases at J, with 17 bases between the two ends.

V gene TRBV28 combines with J gene TRBJ1-5; weak D call: TRBD1 (6 bases). This CDR3 spans 17 amino acids. Germline V CDR1 and CDR2: MDHEN, SYDVKM. V lost 5 bases and J lost 3, with 20 bases in between. The CDR3 DNA follows: TGTGCCAGCAGTCGCCAGTTACTGCGGGGGCTCAATCAGCCCCAGCATTTT. Translation gives CASSRQLLRGLNQPQHF.